The entry that follows covers one T cell receptor (beta chain) sequence. Its specificity is unknown. The data stem from a study of cytomegalovirus exposure and HLA in healthy donors. Whole-study results and caveats: Earlier findings revealed that most TCR beta V segments proved productive either about 90% or about 30% of the time. In a later analysis, common viral pathogens appeared linked to several of the most significant clusters.

The CDR3 runs 13 residues. V was clipped by 2 bases and J by 0 bases, with 7 bases between them. Germline CDR1 reads SQVTM; CDR2 reads ANQGSEA. PCR amplification relied on 60 Vbeta primers (plus 13 Jbeta primers). Per the study methods: Later, 80 million or so unique TCR beta chains were counted in an analysis, and roughly 11 million of them were shared. The repertoire was sequenced with immunoSEQ multiplex PCR; TCRdb's copy has only in-frame clones and lacks some. From that table come the V and J calls and clone size; the DNA was used to work out D and trimming. The sample consists of about 190,000 clones, 70% to 75% of them appearing once.

Sequencing was performed on PBMCs. The sequence was collected from a man aged 25-45 years in good health and CMV-seropositive. The chain employs TRBV29-1 and TRBJ1-1; maybe TRBD1 (5 bases). The CDR3 loop is CSVERGLNTEAFF. The CDR3, as DNA: TGCAGCGTTGAACGGGGGTTGAACACTGAAGCTTTCTTT.